Listed here are 21 T cell receptor beta chains from one sample, sequenced in a study of beta chain features in type 1 diabetes. Their cognate antigens are unknown. Notes on the study in general: Shorter TCRB CDR3s, moderately but significantly so, were found in Type 1 diabetes patients in all four CD4+ subsets.

As every portion of the isolated RNA was reverse transcribed, the sequencing read expressed TCRB transcripts. Sequencing was performed with immunoSEQ multiplex PCR; in TCRdb, only in-frame clones are kept and a portion is missing. Among 500,000 to 850,000 clones listed, about 14% were seen once. The sequenced material came from naive CD4+ T cells from blood. The source of these receptors is a young man with type 1 diabetes.

This clone was counted only a few times. This chain joins TRBV6-6 and TRBJ1-2; 7 bases agree with TRBD1. V lost 5 bases to trimming and J lost 8 bases; unmatched junction nucleotides: 17. Germline V gene lookup returns CDR1 MNHNY and CDR2 SVGAGI (reference sequence). The CDR3 extends over 16 amino acids. The CDR3 nucleotides read TGTGCCAGCAGTCCTACTCTCATCGGTACAGGGGACGGCTACACCTTC. Its translation is CASSPTLIGTGDGYTF.

V usage is TRBV1 and J usage is TRBJ1-1. TRBV1 counts as a pseudogene. CDR3 length equals 11 residues. CDR3 amino acids: CTSSCCWEAFF. The CDR3 DNA is TGCACCAGCAGTTGTTGCTGGGAAGCTTTCTTT.

This clone was counted a few times. This sequence joins TRBV7-2 and TRBJ2-3; tentative D call: TRBD2 (6 bases). This CDR3 is built from 15 residues. V was clipped by 3 bases and J by 2 bases, with 12 bases between them. Germline CDR1 is SGHTA and CDR2 is FQGNSA. CDR3 in amino acids: CASSLRGSFTDTQYF. The CDR3 coding sequence is TGTGCCAGCAGCTTGCGGGGCAGCTTCACAGATACGCAGTATTTT.

The table lists this clone with a few counts. Distinct nucleotide sequences in the sample also encode this CDR3. The rearrangement joins TRBV29-1 to TRBJ2-1; D uncertain. Germline V gene sequence: CDR1 SQVTM, CDR2 ANQGSEA. Between the trimmed V and J ends, which lost 4 bases and 4 bases, there was a span of 5 bases. This CDR3 spans 11 amino acids. CDR3 amino acids: CSVGGYNEQFF. As DNA, the CDR3 is TGCAGCGTTGGCGGATACAATGAGCAGTTCTTC.

The chain carries TRBV27 and TRBJ2-5, with TRBD1 identical over 9 bases. CDR1 MNHEY and CDR2 SMNVEV come from the germline V gene (reference sequence). The ends lost 7 bases at V and 4 bases at J; junction bases unmatched: 4. This CDR3 region has 13 residues. CDR3 sequence (DNA): TGTGCCAGCAAAGACAGGGGGAGAGAGACCCAGTACTTC. This sequence encodes CASKDRGRETQYF.

The chain recombines TRBV6-6 with TRBJ1-1; D remains unclear. Germline V gene lookup returns CDR1 MNHNY and CDR2 SVGAGI (reference sequence). V gave up 4 bases and J gave up 1 base, with 4 bases separating them. The CDR3 consists of 12 residues. CDR3 bases: TGTGCCAGCAGTTCGGCGAACACTGAAGCTTTCTTT. Encoded protein: CASSSANTEAFF.

This chain links TRBV30 with TRBJ2-4; 7 nucleotides match TRBD2. Germline values: CDR1 GTSNPN, CDR2 SVGIG (reference sequence). The CDR3 is 14 amino acids. The J segment lost 4 bases and the V segment lost 5 bases, leaving 8 bases of the junction unmatched. CDR3: CAWLARGGKNIQYF. CDR3 sequence (DNA): TGTGCCTGGTTGGCTCGCGGGGGTAAAAACATTCAGTACTTC.

V and J are TRBV7-2 and TRBJ2-7; D gene uncertain. Per germline, CDR1 SGHTA and CDR2 FQGNSA. The CDR3 is 14 amino acids. V lost 5 bases, J lost 5 bases, and 16 bases lay in between. The CDR3 DNA is TGTGCCAGCAGCGTAACTCGGCAGAACAACGAGCAGTACTTC. Translated, it gives CASSVTRQNNEQYF.

This clone was counted only a few times. The genes are TRBV29-1 and TRBJ2-4, with 12 bases aligning to TRBD1. Per the germline V gene, CDR1 is SQVTM and CDR2 is ANQGSEA. Trimming took 5 bases from V and 4 from J; bases not matched to a gene: 9. CDR3 size: 16 residues. This CDR3 reads CSVSSGTGGQKNIQYF. The CDR3 DNA is TGCAGCGTTTCCTCCGGGACAGGGGGCCAGAAAAACATTCAGTACTTC.

The chain employs TRBV25-1 and TRBJ2-5; D may correspond to TRBD1 or TRBD2 (5 bases each). The germline V gene encodes CDR1 MGHDK and CDR2 SYGVNS. V dropped 7 bases and J dropped 4 bases, with 7 bases sitting between them. The CDR3 contains 11 residues. DNA for the CDR3: TGTGCCAGCATGGGACGAGAGACCCAGTACTTC. Amino acids: CASMGRETQYF.

This clone was found a few times. V gene TRBV6-5 combines with J gene TRBJ1-3; 8 bases are a match to TRBD1. Trimming took 4 bases from V and 5 from J; bases not matched to a gene: 4. This CDR3 spans 14 amino acids. Germline CDR1 MNHEY, CDR2 SVGAGI. The CDR3 nucleotides are TGTGCCAGCAGTTTCCAGGGGGCAAGAAACACCATATATTTT. Protein product: CASSFQGARNTIYF.

This chain connects TRBV5-1 to TRBJ1-2; 10 nucleotides line up with TRBD1. Germline CDR1 SGHRS, CDR2 YFSETQ. V shed 6 bases and J 6 bases; nucleotides not matched to a gene: 2. CDR3 size: 12 residues. The CDR3 here is CASMDRGNGYTF. The CDR3 nucleotides read TGCGCCAGCATGGACAGGGGGAATGGCTACACCTTC.

This clone came up a few times. V is TRBV28 and J is TRBJ2-1; D uncertain. Trimming stripped 3 bases from V and 6 bases from J, with 9 bases between. This CDR3 has 13 residues. Per germline, CDR1 MDHEN and CDR2 SYDVKM. The CDR3 DNA is TGTGCCAGCAGTTTCCAGTCTCGCAATGAGCAGTTCTTC. It yields the protein CASSFQSRNEQFF.

The chain employs TRBV18 and TRBJ2-3; D call uncertain. Germline V lookup: CDR1 KGHSH, CDR2 LQKENI. V was trimmed by 0 bases and J by 6 bases, leaving 10 bases between them. CDR3 length equals 14 residues. The CDR3 sequence is CASSPPGPSDTQYF. The CDR3 DNA follows: TGTGCCAGCTCACCACCCGGTCCCTCGGATACGCAGTATTTT.

V is TRBV6-5 and J is TRBJ1-5; 9 positions match TRBD1. The CDR3 has 15 residues. V shed 5 bases, J shed 4 bases, and the junction held 6 bases outside the gene matches. Germline V gives CDR1 MNHEY, CDR2 SVGAGI. The CDR3 spells CASSRSGTGNQPQHF. CDR3 nucleotide sequence: TGTGCCAGCAGTCGATCCGGGACAGGGAATCAGCCCCAGCATTTT.

This clone was counted between two and nine times. This chain uses TRBV7-9 with TRBJ1-2; 7 bases fit TRBD1. V lost 5 bases and J lost 8; bases outside the gene matches: 8. The germline gives CDR1 SEHNR, CDR2 FQNEAQ (reference sequence). The CDR3 consists of 13 residues. The CDR3 DNA sequence: TGTGCCAGCAGCATCCAGGGGGTAAACGGCTACACCTTC. As protein: CASSIQGVNGYTF.

The genes are TRBV27 and TRBJ2-5; D unresolved. The V gene's germline CDR1 is MNHEY and CDR2 SMNVEV (reference sequence). The CDR3 extends over 14 amino acids. V was clipped by 5 bases and J by 5 bases, with 15 bases between them. CDR3 DNA: TGTGCCAGCAGTCCCTCGAATCGCTGGGAGACCCAGTACTTC. This codes for CASSPSNRWETQYF.

The rearrangement joins TRBV11-1 to TRBJ2-5; possibly TRBD1 or TRBD2 for D (7 bases each). This CDR3 contains 14 residues. The ends were cut back, 3 bases at V and 2 bases at J, with 10 bases in the middle. The V gene's germline CDR1 is SGHAT and CDR2 FQDESV (reference sequence). The CDR3 loop is CASSFQGGQETQYF. CDR3 in DNA: TGTGCCAGCAGCTTTCAGGGGGGGCAAGAGACCCAGTACTTC.

This clone was seen more than once but under ten times. The rearrangement links TRBV7-3 to TRBJ1-2, with 9 positions matching TRBD1. V shed 6 bases, J shed 3 bases, and the junction held 5 bases outside the gene matches. Per the germline V gene, CDR1 is SGHTA and CDR2 is FQGTGA. CDR3 length equals 14 residues. CDR3 sequence: CASRKDRGDYGYTF. For the CDR3, the DNA is TGTGCCAGCAGAAAGGACAGGGGAGACTATGGCTACACCTTC.

This clone was observed a handful of times. This chain links TRBV21-1 with TRBJ2-3; TRBD2 was called by the table and not checked on the DNA. TRBV21-1 is a known pseudogene. CDR3 length equals 17 residues. The CDR3, as DNA: TGTGCCAGCAGCAGAGAGCCGCCCGGAGGAGGCACAGATACGCAGTATTTT. The encoded protein is CASSREPPGGGTDTQYF.

This clone has only a few counts. V and J are TRBV6-5 and TRBJ2-1, with TRBD1 matching 9 bases. Losses at the gene ends were 5 bases for V and 8 bases for J; bases not matched to a gene: 4. CDR3 length: 13 amino acids. Germline assignment: CDR1 MNHEY and CDR2 SVGAGI. The CDR3: CASSRTGAYEQFF. As DNA, the CDR3 is TGTGCCAGCAGTCGGACAGGGGCCTATGAGCAGTTCTTC.